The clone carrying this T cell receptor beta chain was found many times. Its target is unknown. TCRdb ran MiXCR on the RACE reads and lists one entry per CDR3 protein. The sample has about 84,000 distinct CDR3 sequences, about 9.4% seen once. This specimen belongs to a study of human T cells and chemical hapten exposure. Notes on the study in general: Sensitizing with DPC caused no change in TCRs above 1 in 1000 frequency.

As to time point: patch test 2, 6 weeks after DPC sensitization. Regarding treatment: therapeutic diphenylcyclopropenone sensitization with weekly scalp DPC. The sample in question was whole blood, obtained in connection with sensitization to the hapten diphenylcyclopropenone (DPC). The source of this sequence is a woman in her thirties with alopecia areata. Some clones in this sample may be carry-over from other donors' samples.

This CDR3 reads CASSLAGTDTQYF. CDR3 nucleotide sequence: TGTGCCAGCAGTCTCGCTGGGACAGATACGCAGTATTTT. The chain recombines TRBV12-3 or TRBV12-4 with TRBJ2-3; D unresolved. CDR3 length: 13 residues. Trimming removed 5 bases at V and 3 bases at J, with 9 bases between.